Sequencing of this T cell receptor beta chain was carried out in a study of blood T cell repertoires in COVID-19. Sequencing used immunoSEQ multiplex PCR; TCRdb keeps in-frame clones, though not all of them. The sample contains over 100,000 clones, about 80% of which appear only once. This CDR3 has 16 amino acids. V lost 0 bases and J lost 9, with 21 bases in between. Germline V gives CDR1 SGDLS, CDR2 YYNGEE. The sequence was collected from a man in his 60s with acute or convalescent COVID-19. This sequence joins TRBV9 and TRBJ1-1; possibly TRBD1 for D (6 bases). The specimen sequenced was peripheral blood. This chain's CDR3 is CASSVAPNQGTNKAFF. The CDR3 DNA reads as TGTGCCAGCAGCGTAGCCCCTAATCAGGGGACAAATAAAGCTTTCTTT.